This T cell receptor beta chain was recovered during a study of PD-1 blockade in classical Hodgkin lymphoma. On this clone itself: Its specificity is unknown.

Study results and limitations: Why repertoires differed is undefined; disease activity or prior therapy possibly contributed. Exclusion applied to patients who initiated nivolumab less than 1 year following ASCT.

Assay: immunoSEQ multiplex PCR; the TCRdb copy retains only in-frame clones and omits some. Among tens of thousands of clones listed, 60% to 85% were seen once. Every one of the patients relapsed after autologous stem cell transplantation (brentuximab vedotin exposure was variable). Germline-derived CDR1 and CDR2 are SGDLS and YYNGEE. V lost 1 base and J lost 4, with 12 bases in between. The CDR3 covers 15 residues. The sequenced sample was peripheral blood mononuclear cells (PBMCs), obtained before the second cycle of nivolumab. The rearrangement uses TRBV9 and TRBJ2-1; D remains ambiguous. This receptor was taken from a human donor with classical Hodgkin lymphoma. CDR3 region: CASSVSSPSYNEQFF. In DNA form, the CDR3 reads TGTGCCAGCAGCGTAAGTAGCCCCTCGTACAATGAGCAGTTCTTC.